The present entry profiles one TCR beta chain with its context. Its antigen is still unknown. This CDR3 has 14 amino acids. The trim removed 4 bases at V and 1 base at J, leaving 2 bases unmatched. Germline loops: CDR1 LNHDA, CDR2 SQIVND (reference sequence). This donor has no recorded CMV serostatus. The data stem from a study of cytomegalovirus exposure and HLA in healthy donors. Broader study findings: At a 0.05 false discovery rate, a later analysis found some 17,000 TCR beta sequences to be associated with HLA alleles. A later analysis found that most CMV-associated TCR beta chains appeared HLA-restricted.

With 60 Vbeta and 13 Jbeta primers, the PCR was carried out. The table came from immunoSEQ multiplex PCR; TCRdb's copy has only in-frame clones and leaves some out. This table has under 250,000 clones, 85% to 90% appearing once. The TCR originated in a human donor in good health. Sequencing used PBMCs. The chain recombines TRBV19 with TRBJ2-3, with TRBD2 matching 7 bases. The CDR3 sequence is CASSSGRGTDTQYF. DNA of the CDR3: TGTGCCAGTAGTAGCGGGAGAGGCACAGATACGCAGTATTTT.